This T cell receptor (beta chain) was sequenced for a study of graft-versus-host responses after intestinal transplantation. Study observations and caveats: High graft-versus-host to host-versus-graft T cell clonal ratios marked allografts of patients with graft-donor macrochimerism.

Germline V CDR1 and CDR2: SEHNR, FQNEAQ (reference sequence). V gave up 6 bases and J gave up 6 bases; unmatched junction bases: 5. The CDR3 is 12 amino acids. This table comes from immunoSEQ multiplex PCR, and its TCRdb copy is limited to in-frame clones, with some not included. The table has under 95,000 clones, 89% seen once. By its share, this clone is medium-sized (0.01 to 0.1%). Its antigen is undetermined. Source: unstimulated CD8+ T cells sorted from spleen or lymph node cells, taken before intestinal transplant. This TCR derives from a human donor who received an intestinal transplant. This chain links TRBV7-9 with TRBJ2-7; TRBD1 matches 7 bases. The CDR3 here is CASRGDSSEQYF. CDR3 nucleotides: TGTGCCAGCAGGGGGGACAGCAGCGAGCAGTACTTC.